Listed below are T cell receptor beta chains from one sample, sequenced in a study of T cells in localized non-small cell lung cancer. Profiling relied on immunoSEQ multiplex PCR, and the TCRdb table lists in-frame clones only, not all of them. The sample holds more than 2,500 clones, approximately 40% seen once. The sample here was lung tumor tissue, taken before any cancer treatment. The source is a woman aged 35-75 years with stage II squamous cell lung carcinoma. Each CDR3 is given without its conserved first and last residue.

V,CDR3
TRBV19,ASSIRAEVKYSNQPQH
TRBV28,ASIGQGENTIY
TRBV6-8,AISGDGRLVEQF
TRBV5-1,ASRLGVTADTQY
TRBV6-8,ASRTPGQGLNTEAF
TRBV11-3,ASSPSGTSIGELF
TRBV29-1,SVDRRNTGELF
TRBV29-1,SAETAAGQPQH
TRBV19,ASSPSPGNTIY
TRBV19,ASSQYSGQGYGNTIY
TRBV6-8,ASSYSRGFQETQY
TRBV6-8,ASSLEASGSYEQF
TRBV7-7,ASSSKIAGGVTQY
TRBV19,ASSVRGQETQY
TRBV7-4,ASSVGVGGLYEQY
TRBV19,ASSQQANTGELF
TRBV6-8,ASSTSTSSYNEQF
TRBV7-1,ASSTGLATEAF
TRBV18,ASSPNSSPGYNEQF
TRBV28,ASSFGASLYGYT
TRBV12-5,ASGSSLAENEQF
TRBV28,AGGPPLGPTSNQPQH
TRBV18,ASSPLREEEQF
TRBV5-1,ASSLGIPGDRKLF
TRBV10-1,ASSAGPDEKLF
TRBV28,ASTGTQVTEAF
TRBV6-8,ASSHDGFGGNTIY
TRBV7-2,ASSLGAGDGYT
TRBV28,ASSRHRGTEAF
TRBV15,ATGVRVADTDTQY
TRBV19,ASSPSLAAGKETQY
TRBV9,ASSETGASYEQY
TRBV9,ASSVGGNMDNEQF
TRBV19,ASSILTTGVYGYT
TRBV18,ASSPPNGYARRDGYT
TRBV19,ASSIAQNSYEQY
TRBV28,ASSTRGGTDTQY
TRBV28,ASGLSSYNSPLH
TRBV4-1,ASSQDLGTGGAGGYT
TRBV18,ASSLYGQGLNTEAF
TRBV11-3,ASSLGAGGGGETQY
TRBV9,ASSGSGANVLT
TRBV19,ASSSSVRGASSYEQY
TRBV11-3,ASSPEGSPNTEAF
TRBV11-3,ASSLDWTGEETQY
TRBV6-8,ASSGTAYEQY
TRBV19,ASDPAGRIDQPQH
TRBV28,ASRPGGRGSYEQY